This T cell receptor (beta chain) derives from a study of OX40 agonist ivuxolimab in advanced cancers. Study overall: Every patient in dose escalation had hepatocellular carcinoma, melanoma, renal cell or head and neck cancer. Patients with prior anti-PD-1, anti-PD-L1 or anti-CTLA-4 therapy were eligible; 40% had some.

Study-wide results and limits: Some nonresponders also had low normalized T-cell clonal expansion.

Germline V CDR1 and CDR2: SGHRS, YFSETQ. CDR3 length: 14 amino acids. Assay used: immunoSEQ multiplex PCR; TCRdb lists only in-frame clones, some missing. The sample has over 70,000 clones, more than 80% seen once. Comments on this clone: Its antigen is undetermined.

Specimen: CD4+ or CD8+ T cells sorted from blood, collected in a trial of the OX40 agonist ivuxolimab. The V call is TRBV5-1, the J call TRBJ2-5; no clear D gene. Judging by the DNA end, TRBJ2-7 fits better; the J call may be wrong. The origin of this receptor is an adult with an advanced solid tumor such as melanoma, head and neck, liver or kidney cancer. The CDR3 bases are TGCGCCAGCAGCTTGGTTGGCGGACGCTACGAGCAGTACTTC. This sequence encodes CASSLVGGRYEQYF.